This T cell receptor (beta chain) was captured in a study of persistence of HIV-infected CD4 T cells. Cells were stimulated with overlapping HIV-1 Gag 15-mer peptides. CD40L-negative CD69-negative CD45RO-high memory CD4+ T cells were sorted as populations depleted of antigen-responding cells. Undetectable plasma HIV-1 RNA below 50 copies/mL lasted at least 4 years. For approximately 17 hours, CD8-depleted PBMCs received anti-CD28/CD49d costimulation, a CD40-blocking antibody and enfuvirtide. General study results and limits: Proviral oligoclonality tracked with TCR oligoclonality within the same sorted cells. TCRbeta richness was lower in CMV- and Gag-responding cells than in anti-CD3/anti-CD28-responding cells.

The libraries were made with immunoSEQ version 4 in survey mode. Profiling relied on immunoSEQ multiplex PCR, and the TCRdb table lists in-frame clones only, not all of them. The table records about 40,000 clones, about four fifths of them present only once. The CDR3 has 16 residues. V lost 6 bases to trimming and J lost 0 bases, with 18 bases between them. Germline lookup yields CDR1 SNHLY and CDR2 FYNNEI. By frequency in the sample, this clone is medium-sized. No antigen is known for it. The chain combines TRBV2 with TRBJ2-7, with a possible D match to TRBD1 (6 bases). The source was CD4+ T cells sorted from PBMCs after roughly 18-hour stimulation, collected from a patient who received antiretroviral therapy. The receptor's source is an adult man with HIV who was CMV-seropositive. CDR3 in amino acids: CASRDSGGVPSYEQYF. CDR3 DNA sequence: TGTGCCAGCAGAGATTCTGGGGGCGTCCCCTCCTACGAGCAGTACTTC.